Presented here are 3 T cell receptor beta chains from one specimen sequenced in a study of blood T cell repertoires in COVID-19. The data were produced by immunoSEQ multiplex PCR, yet TCRdb's version contains in-frame clones alone and is incomplete. The sample records hundreds of thousands of clones, about 80% being singletons. Sequenced input: peripheral blood. These receptors were collected from an elderly man with acute or convalescent COVID-19.

J is TRBJ2-5 and V is TRBV28, with no clear D. Germline V gives CDR1 MDHEN, CDR2 SYDVKM. The V and J ends lost 3 bases and 5 bases respectively, with 4 bases between them. This CDR3 is 11 amino acids long. CDR3 residues: CASSLRETQYF. CDR3 coding DNA: TGTGCCAGCAGTTTGAGGGAGACCCAGTACTTC.

The chain has TRBV11-1 and TRBJ2-2; the D gene is possibly TRBD2 (5 bases). The CDR3 spans 16 residues. The V and J ends lost 5 bases and 0 bases respectively, with 13 bases between them. Germline V gene lookup returns CDR1 SGHAT and CDR2 FQDESV (reference sequence). DNA of the CDR3: TGTGCCAGCAGCCCCCGGAGGCGGACGAACACCGGGGAGCTGTTTTTT. This codes for CASSPRRRTNTGELFF.

The V gene is TRBV27, the J gene TRBJ1-2, with 10 bases aligning to TRBD1. Germline CDR1 reads MNHEY; CDR2 reads SMNVEV (reference sequence). This CDR3 comprises 15 residues. The J segment lost 5 bases and the V segment lost 6 bases, leaving 9 bases of the junction unmatched. The CDR3 protein is CASRGIGTGAYGYTF. CDR3 bases: TGTGCCAGCAGAGGGATCGGGACAGGGGCGTATGGCTACACCTTC.